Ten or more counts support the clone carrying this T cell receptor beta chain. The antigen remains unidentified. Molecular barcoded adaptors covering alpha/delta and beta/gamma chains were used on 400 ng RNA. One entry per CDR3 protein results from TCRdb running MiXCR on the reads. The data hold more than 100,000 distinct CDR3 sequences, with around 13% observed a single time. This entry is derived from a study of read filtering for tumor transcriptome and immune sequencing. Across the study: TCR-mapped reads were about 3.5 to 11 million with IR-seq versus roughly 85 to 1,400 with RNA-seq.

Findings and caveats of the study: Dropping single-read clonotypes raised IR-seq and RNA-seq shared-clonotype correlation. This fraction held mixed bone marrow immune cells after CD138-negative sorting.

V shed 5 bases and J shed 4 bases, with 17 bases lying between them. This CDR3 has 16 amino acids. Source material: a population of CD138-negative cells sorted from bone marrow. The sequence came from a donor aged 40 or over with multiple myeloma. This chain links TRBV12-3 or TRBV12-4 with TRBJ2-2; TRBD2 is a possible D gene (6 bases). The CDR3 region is CASSNQVAVSTGELFF. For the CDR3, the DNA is TGTGCCAGCAGTAACCAGGTAGCGGTGTCCACCGGGGAGCTGTTTTTT.